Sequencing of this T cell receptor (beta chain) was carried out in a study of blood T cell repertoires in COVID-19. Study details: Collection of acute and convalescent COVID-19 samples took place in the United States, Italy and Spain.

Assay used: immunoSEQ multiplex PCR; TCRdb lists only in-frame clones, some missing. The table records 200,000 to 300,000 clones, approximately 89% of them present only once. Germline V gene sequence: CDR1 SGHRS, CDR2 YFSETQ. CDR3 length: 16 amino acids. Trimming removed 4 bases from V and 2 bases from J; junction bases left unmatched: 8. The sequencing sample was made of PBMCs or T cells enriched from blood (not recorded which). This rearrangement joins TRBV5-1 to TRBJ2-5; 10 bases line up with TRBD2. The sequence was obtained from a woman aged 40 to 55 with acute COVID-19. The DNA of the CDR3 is TGCGCCAGCAGCGCAACCGGGACTAGCGCACAAGAGACCCAGTACTTC. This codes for CASSATGTSAQETQYF.